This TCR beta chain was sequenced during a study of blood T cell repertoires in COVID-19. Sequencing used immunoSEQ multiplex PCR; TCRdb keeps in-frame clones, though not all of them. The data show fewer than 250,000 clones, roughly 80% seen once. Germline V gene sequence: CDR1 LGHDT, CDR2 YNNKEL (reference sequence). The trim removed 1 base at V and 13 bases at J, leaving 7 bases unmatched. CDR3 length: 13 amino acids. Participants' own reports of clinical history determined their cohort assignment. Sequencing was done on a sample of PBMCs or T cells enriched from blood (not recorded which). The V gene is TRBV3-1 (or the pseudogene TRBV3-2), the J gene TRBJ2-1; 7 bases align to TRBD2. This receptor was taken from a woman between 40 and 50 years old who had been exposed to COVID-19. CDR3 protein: CASSQVLLAPQFF. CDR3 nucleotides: TGTGCCAGCAGCCAAGTCTTACTAGCGCCACAGTTCTTC.